The 25 T cell receptor beta chains below come from one sample, sequenced in a study of neurological immune-mediated disorders. TCRdb recomputed calls from the 5' RACE reads with MiXCR, one row per CDR3 protein. The table includes 60,000 or so distinct CDR3 sequences, about an eighth detected once. The specimen sequenced was PBMCs. Receptors were obtained from a man aged 55 to 70 in good health.

This clonotype was counted at least ten times. The gene calls are TRBV11-2 and TRBJ1-1; unclear D gene. The germline V gene has CDR1 SGHAT and CDR2 FQNNGV. The CDR3 totals 17 residues. V lost 0 bases and J 0 bases, leaving 14 bases between the germline ends. The CDR3 reads CASSLDQLGLVNTEAFF. The DNA for the CDR3 is TGTGCCAGCAGCTTAGATCAGCTAGGGCTCGTGAACACTGAAGCTTTCTTT.

This clonotype was found many times. The V call is TRBV20-1, the J call TRBJ2-3, with TRBD2 matching over 11 bases. Trimming at V came to 5 bases and at J to 5 bases, leaving 9 bases not matched to a gene. The CDR3 totals 15 residues. Germline V CDR1 and CDR2: DFQATT, SNEGSKA (reference sequence). CDR3 region: CSAFDSGGAKDTQYF. The CDR3 bases are TGCAGTGCTTTTGATAGCGGGGGGGCCAAAGATACGCAGTATTTT.

Note on this clonotype: Mismatch with germline at one junction end may stem from a read error. The genes are TRBV12-3 or TRBV12-4 and TRBJ1-6; D is unresolved. The length of the CDR3 is 14 residues. CDR3 coding DNA: TGTGCCAGCAGTTCCGAGACACCGGATTCACCCATCCACTTT. Its translation is CASSSETPDSPIHF.

This clonotype has a count of ten or more. V and J are TRBV7-8 and TRBJ1-5; the match to TRBD1 covers 11 bases. The junction had 6 bases not matched to a gene; V was cut back by 5 bases and J by 6 bases. This CDR3 is built from 15 residues. CDR1 is SGHVS, CDR2 FQNEAQ, per germline. The CDR3 DNA follows: TGTGCCAGCAGCACCGGACAGGGGGCAGGTCAGCCCCAGCATTTT. Its translation: CASSTGQGAGQPQHF.

Ten or more counts support this clonotype. The V gene is TRBV12-3 or TRBV12-4, the J gene TRBJ1-1; D call uncertain. There are 16 residues in the CDR3. Trimming cost V 9 bases and J 3 bases, with 23 bases left between them. In nucleotides, the CDR3 is TGTGCCAGTTTTAGGGCTCGGGGAAACGGAGACACTGAAGCTTTCTTT. Translation gives CASFRARGNGDTEAFF.

This clonotype was recorded at least ten times. CDR3 residues: CATSRSYAGELFF. The CDR3 region has the DNA TGTGCCACCAGCAGAAGTTACGCCGGGGAGCTGTTTTTT. This chain uses TRBV15 with TRBJ2-2; no clear D gene. This CDR3 has 13 amino acids. The ends were cut back, 2 bases at V and 6 bases at J, with 7 bases in the middle. Germline assignment: CDR1 LNHNV and CDR2 YYDKDF (reference sequence).

This clonotype was counted many times. The chain employs TRBV5-6 and TRBJ1-6; D not certain. CDR1 is SGHDT, CDR2 YYEEEE, per germline. The CDR3 totals 14 residues. The V end was cut by 2 bases, the J end by 5 bases, with 8 bases between. DNA of the CDR3: TGTGCCAGCAGCTTTAGCCTTCATAATTCACCCCTCCACTTT. Translation: CASSFSLHNSPLHF. Drawing the rest from reference TRBV5-6 and TRBJ1-6, the complete variable domain is DAGVTQSPTHLIKTRGQQVTLRCSPKSGHDTVSWYQQALGQGPQFIFQYYEEEERQRGNFPDRFSGHQFPNYSSELNVNALLLGDSALYLCASSFSLHNSPLHFGNGTRLTVT.

This clonotype was seen at least ten times. Here the CDR3 DNA reads TGCGCCAGCAGTGGTGGGGACGGGCAGCCCCAGCATTTT. Its translation: CASSGGDGQPQHF. The V gene is TRBV10-2, the J gene TRBJ1-5; a weak D match, TRBD1 (5 bases). The V end was cut by 4 bases, the J end by 7 bases, with 11 bases between. The CDR3 contains 13 residues. CDR1 WSHSY and CDR2 SAAADI come from the germline V gene.

This clonotype was counted ten times or more. This rearrangement joins TRBV7-3 to TRBJ2-5, with 7 positions matching TRBD1. The CDR3 length is 15 residues. The V gene's germline CDR1 is SGHTA and CDR2 FQGTGA. Germline trimming cut 5 bases from V and 4 bases from J; bases unmatched to any gene: 10. For the CDR3, the DNA is TGTGCCAGCAGCCCAGACAGGGTCAATGTAGAGACCCAGTACTTC. The encoded protein is CASSPDRVNVETQYF.

This clonotype was seen a handful of times. This chain uses TRBV6-5 with TRBJ1-1; D is undetermined. CDR3 length: 12 amino acids. V lost 5 bases to trimming and J lost 9 bases, with 13 bases between them. Germline V lookup: CDR1 MNHEY, CDR2 SVGAGI. The CDR3 coding sequence is TGTGCCAGCAGTGGATCGGGGTTTAAAGCTTTCTTT. Its protein is CASSGSGFKAFF.

This clonotype was seen repeatedly, ten times or more. This chain joins TRBV5-1 and TRBJ1-1; the match to TRBD1 covers 7 bases. Germline CDR1 reads SGHRS; CDR2 reads YFSETQ. V trimming: 4 bases; J trimming: 8 bases; junction bases outside the gene matches: 2. The CDR3 contains 11 residues. The CDR3 DNA follows: TGCGCCAGCAGCCAGGGGGGGGAAGCTTTCTTT. This encodes CASSQGGEAFF.

About this clonotype: This may stem from a read error, because a much larger clone lies one nucleotide away. This chain joins TRBV7-8 and TRBJ2-3; possibly TRBD1 for D (5 bases). The CDR3 covers 13 residues. In germline, CDR1 is SGHVS, CDR2 FQNEAQ. The chain's CDR3 is CSSRSAGTDTQYF. DNA for the CDR3: TGTTCCAGCAGGAGCGCAGGGACAGATACGCAGTATTTT. The full variable domain, with the rest looked up from reference TRBV7-8 and TRBJ2-3, is GAGVSQSPRYKVAKRGQDVALRCDPISGHVSLFWYQQALGQGPEFLTYFQNEAQLDKSGLPSDRFFAERPEGSVSTLKIQRTQQEDSAVYLCSSRSAGTDTQYFGPGTRLTVL.

This clonotype was detected many times. The chain couples TRBV6-5 to TRBJ2-5, with a weak D call TRBD1 (5 bases). Trimming pared 6 bases from V and 8 bases from J, leaving 19 bases between. The CDR3 totals 14 residues. Germline CDR1 and CDR2: MNHEY and SVGAGI. CDR3: CASSPTDTKSTQYF. CDR3 bases: TGTGCCAGCAGCCCGACAGACACCAAGAGTACCCAGTACTTC.

This clonotype was recorded at least ten times. The CDR3 here is CSVEADSYGYTF. The CDR3, as DNA: TGCAGCGTTGAGGCGGACAGCTATGGCTACACCTTC. V gene TRBV29-1 combines with J gene TRBJ1-2, with a tentative D call TRBD1 (6 bases). The CDR3 runs 12 residues. The germline gives CDR1 SQVTM, CDR2 ANQGSEA. Deletions cut 3 bases from V and 4 bases from J, with 9 bases between.

At least ten counts were recorded for this clonotype. The chain uses TRBV6-6 and TRBJ1-6, with no clear D. Between the trimmed V and J ends, which lost 7 bases and 10 bases, there was a span of 11 bases. This CDR3 spans 12 amino acids. Germline assignment: CDR1 MNHNY and CDR2 SVGAGI (reference sequence). The chain's CDR3 is CASTIDRSPLHF. CDR3 bases: TGTGCCAGCACCATAGATCGGTCACCCCTCCACTTT.

This clonotype was counted at least ten times. This rearrangement joins TRBV20-1 to TRBJ1-5; TRBD1 aligns across 8 bases. Germline CDR1 is DFQATT and CDR2 is SNEGSKA (reference sequence). CDR3 length: 16 amino acids. After removal of 0 bases from V and 9 bases from J, the junction contained 13 bases not matched to a gene. CDR3 residues: CSARDASTGGERPQHF. DNA for the CDR3: TGCAGTGCTAGAGATGCGTCTACAGGGGGGGAGAGGCCCCAGCATTTT.

There are many counts of this clonotype. This chain uses TRBV5-1 with TRBJ1-2, with unresolved D. The CDR3 loop spans 13 amino acids. The V gene lost 2 bases and the J gene lost 6 bases, with 11 bases spanning the gap. Germline V lookup: CDR1 SGHRS, CDR2 YFSETQ. CDR3 region: CASSFNPGDGYTF. CDR3 DNA sequence: TGCGCCAGCAGCTTTAATCCTGGTGATGGCTACACCTTC.

This clonotype was observed at least ten times. The rearrangement uses TRBV12-3 or TRBV12-4 and TRBJ1-4; 7 bases are shared with TRBD1. Trimming took 7 bases from V and 7 from J; bases not matched to a gene: 9. CDR3 length: 14 residues. Written as DNA, the CDR3 is TGTGCCAGCAACTCCGGGACAGCCTCTGAAAAACTGTTTTTT. Translating it yields CASNSGTASEKLFF.

To note about this clonotype: This may stem from a read error, because a much larger clone lies one nucleotide away. The V gene is TRBV12-3 or TRBV12-4, the J gene TRBJ1-1; no firm D call. V was shortened by 4 bases and J by 4 bases, with 13 bases between the two germline ends. This CDR3 region has 14 residues. The CDR3 protein is CASSSSVGGTEAFF. CDR3 sequence (DNA): TGTGCCAGCAGTTCCTCAGTGGGAGGCACTGAAGCTTTCTTT.

This clonotype was picked up many times. This chain joins TRBV5-1 and TRBJ2-5, with D possibly being TRBD1 (5 bases). Germline loops: CDR1 SGHRS, CDR2 YFSETQ. Trimming removed 4 bases at V and 3 bases at J, with 13 bases between. The CDR3 is 14 residues long. This CDR3 reads CASSLYQGKETQYF. In DNA form, the CDR3 reads TGCGCCAGCAGCCTATATCAGGGAAAAGAGACCCAGTACTTC.

In its sample, this clonotype was seen many times. The chain joins TRBV7-2 to TRBJ2-4; 13 positions agree with TRBD2. V shed 3 bases, J shed 8 bases, and the junction held 1 base outside the gene matches. Germline assignment: CDR1 SGHTA and CDR2 FQGNSA. The CDR3 length is 14 residues. CDR3 loop: CASSFGTSGDIQYF. DNA of the CDR3: TGTGCCAGCAGCTTCGGGACTAGCGGGGACATTCAGTACTTC.

This clonotype was detected ten times or more. A junction boundary mismatches the germline segment, possibly from a read error. This chain connects TRBV5-1 to TRBJ2-7; 10 nucleotides line up with TRBD1. Germline V gene sequence: CDR1 SGHRS, CDR2 YFSETQ. The CDR3 contains 13 residues. CDR3 sequence: CASSRDRGYEQYF. The CDR3 DNA sequence: TGTGCCAGCAGCCGGGACAGGGGCTACGAGCAGTACTTC.

The rearrangement links TRBV10-3 to TRBJ2-2, with 7 bases identical to TRBD1. The CDR3 loop spans 14 amino acids. V lost 7 bases, J lost 3 bases, and 5 bases stayed unmatched. Germline V gene data show CDR1 as ENHRY and CDR2 as SYGVKD. CDR3 in DNA: TGTGCCATCAACGGACAGGCCGACACCGGGGAGCTGTTTTTT. This gives the protein CAINGQADTGELFF.

V is TRBV6-2 or TRBV6-3 and J is TRBJ1-5; TRBD1 might be the D (5 bases). The CDR3 is 19 residues long. The germline gives CDR1 MNHEY, CDR2 SVGEGT. The V gene lost 8 bases and the J gene lost 4 bases, with 30 bases spanning the gap. CDR3 nucleotide sequence: TGTGCCAGCGGGCTCGAGGGCAGAGGCTTACGAGGGGTAAATCAGCCCCAGCATTTT. Translation: CASGLEGRGLRGVNQPQHF.

This clonotype was seen at least ten times. V gene TRBV12-3 or TRBV12-4 combines with J gene TRBJ1-5; 7 nucleotides match TRBD1. Losses at the gene ends were 6 bases for V and 5 bases for J; bases not matched to a gene: 7. This CDR3 region has 14 residues. Here the CDR3 reads CASRRDRTDQPQHF. The DNA of the CDR3 is TGTGCCAGCAGGCGGGACAGAACTGATCAGCCCCAGCATTTT.